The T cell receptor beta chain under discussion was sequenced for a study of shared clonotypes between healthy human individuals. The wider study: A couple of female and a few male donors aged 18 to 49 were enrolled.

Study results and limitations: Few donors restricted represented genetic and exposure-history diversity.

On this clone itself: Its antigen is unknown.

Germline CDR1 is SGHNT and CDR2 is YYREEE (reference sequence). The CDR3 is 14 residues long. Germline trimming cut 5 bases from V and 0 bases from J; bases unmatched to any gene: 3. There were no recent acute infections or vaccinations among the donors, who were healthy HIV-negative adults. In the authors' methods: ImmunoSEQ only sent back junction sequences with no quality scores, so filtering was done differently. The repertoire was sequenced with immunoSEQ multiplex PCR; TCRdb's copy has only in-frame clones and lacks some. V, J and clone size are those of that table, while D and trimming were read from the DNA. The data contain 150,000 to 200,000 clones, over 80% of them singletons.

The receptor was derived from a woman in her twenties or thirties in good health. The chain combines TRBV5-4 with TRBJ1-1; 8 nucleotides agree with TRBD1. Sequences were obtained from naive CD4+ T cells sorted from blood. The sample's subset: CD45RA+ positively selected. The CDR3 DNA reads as TGTGCCAGCAGTCCAGGGGGCATGAACACTGAAGCTTTCTTT. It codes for CASSPGGMNTEAFF.